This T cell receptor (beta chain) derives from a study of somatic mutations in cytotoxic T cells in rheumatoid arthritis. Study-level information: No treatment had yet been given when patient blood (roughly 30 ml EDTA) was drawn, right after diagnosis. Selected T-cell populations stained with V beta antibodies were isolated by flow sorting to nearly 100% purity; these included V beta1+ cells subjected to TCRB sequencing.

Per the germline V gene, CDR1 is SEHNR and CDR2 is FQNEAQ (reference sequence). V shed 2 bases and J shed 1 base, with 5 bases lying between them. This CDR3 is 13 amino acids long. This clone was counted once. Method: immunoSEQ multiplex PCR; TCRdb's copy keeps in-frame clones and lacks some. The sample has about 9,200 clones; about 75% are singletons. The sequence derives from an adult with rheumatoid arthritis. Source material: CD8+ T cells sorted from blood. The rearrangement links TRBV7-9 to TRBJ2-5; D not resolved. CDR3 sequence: CASSLLVQETQYF. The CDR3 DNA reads TGTGCCAGCAGCTTACTAGTCCAAGAGACCCAGTACTTC.